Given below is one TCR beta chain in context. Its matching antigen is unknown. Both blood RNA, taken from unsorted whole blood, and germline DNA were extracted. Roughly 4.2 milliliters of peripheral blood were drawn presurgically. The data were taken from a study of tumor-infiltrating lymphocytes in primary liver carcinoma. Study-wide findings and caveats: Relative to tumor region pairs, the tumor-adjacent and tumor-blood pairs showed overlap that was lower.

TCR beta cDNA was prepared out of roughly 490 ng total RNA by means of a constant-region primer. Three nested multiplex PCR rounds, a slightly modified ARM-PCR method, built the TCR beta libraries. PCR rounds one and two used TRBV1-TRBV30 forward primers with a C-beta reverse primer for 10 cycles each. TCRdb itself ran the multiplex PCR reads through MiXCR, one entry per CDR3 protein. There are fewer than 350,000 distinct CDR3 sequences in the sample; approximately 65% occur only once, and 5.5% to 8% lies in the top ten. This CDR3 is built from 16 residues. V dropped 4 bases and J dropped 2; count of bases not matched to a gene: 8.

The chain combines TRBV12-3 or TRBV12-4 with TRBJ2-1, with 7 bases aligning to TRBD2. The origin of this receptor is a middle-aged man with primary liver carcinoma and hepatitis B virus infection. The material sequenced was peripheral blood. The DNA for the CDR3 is TGTGCCAGCAGTTGGGGGAGGGGACGCGCCTACAATGAGCAGTTCTTC. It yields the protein CASSWGRGRAYNEQFF.